Sequencing of this TCR beta chain was carried out in a study of T-cell memory formation after mild COVID-19 (dated by TCRdb to the early 2020s). With respect to the entire study: Most TCR sequence clusters were specific to one of the two donors. In a couple of donors, T-cell clones that expanded and contracted after mild COVID-19 were tracked by sequencing TCRalpha and TCRbeta repertoires over time. The cohort comprised two young, previously healthy adult volunteers, one female and one male. Summary of the overall study and its limitations: Contracting CD4+ clones appeared mostly in the CM and EM memory subsets, whereas CD8+ clones were enriched in EMRA. Balanced CD4/CD8 phenotypes were observed for clones contracting from day 15 to 85, whereas a bias towards CD4+ was observed for a second wave of clones expanding from day 15 to 37. The study covered only a couple of mild cases, and larger cohorts including severe cases with pre-infection samples were considered necessary. Some responding clones were found in pre-infection memory, which suggests that pre-existing cross-reactive memory T cells took part in the SARS-CoV-2 response. SARS-CoV-2 specificity was not confirmed for the second-wave clones peaking on day 37.

The instrument was an Illumina NovaSeq 6000. TCRalpha and TCRbeta cDNA libraries were built by 5'RACE with constant-segment primers, adding sample barcodes and unique molecular identifiers. Trizol reagent was used to extract RNA from every sample. Libraries were amplified in two PCR steps, with a second sample barcode and Illumina TruSeq adapters added in the second step. The libraries were sequenced on an Illumina NovaSeq using 2 x 150 bp paired-end reads. Under the source paper's analysis protocol: With migec v1.2.7, reads were demultiplexed and then collapsed into UMI-guided consensus sequences. Using mixcr v2.1.11, the UMI consensuses were aligned to TRA and TRB V and J templates and assembled into clonotypes. A clonotype was counted as expanded or contracted only when both edgeR and NoisET called the clonotype significant, with the noise models trained on biological replicates. edgeR calls used a false discovery rate-adjusted p below 0.01 and a log2 fold-change threshold of 1. PCA with hierarchical clustering of max-normalized trajectories of the 1000 most abundant clonotypes was used as exploratory dynamics analysis. Separately sequenced CD4+ and CD8+ repertoires were used to assign a CD4 or CD8 phenotype to each responding clone. The raw public data were reprocessed by TCRdb itself: fastp quality trimming at Q25, MiXCR clonotype calling, in-frame beta chains only. Identical CDR3 protein sequences are pooled into one entry, listed with their most common genes and DNA. The V and J calls, along with clone size, are taken from TCRdb and not from the paper's own processing. The sample has hundreds of thousands of distinct CDR3 sequences on record, around 15% of them singletons. The ten largest clonotypes hold approximately 25% of the sample.

The CDR3 goes from the cysteine to the phenylalanine over 15 residues. The entry retains the CDR3 DNA only, 45 bases that are in frame from base 1. Via the germline V gene, CDR1 is SNHLY and CDR2 FYNNEI. Germline trimming amounts to 4 bases on V and 5 bases on J, with 4 as the count of junction bases outside the gene matches. PBMCs were isolated by Ficoll-Paque density gradient centrifugation. There are many counts of this clonotype. The antigen this receptor binds is unknown. There are no base qualities to consult, and no much larger clone falls within one base. The TCR was taken from a man aged 18 to 29 who had mild COVID-19 (a few samples of this study predate the infection). The sample titles of this study are shuffled in the database, so cell type and time point are left out; the donor was told from shared clones. The specimen sequenced was PBMCs or a T cell subset sorted from them (not recorded which). The chain employs TRBV2 and TRBJ1-6, and 8 bases in between align with TRBD1. This receptor carries the CDR3 CASSVSGGHNSPLHF. The DNA sequence is TGTGCCAGCAGTGTTTCAGGGGGCCATAATTCACCCCTCCACTTT.